The present T cell receptor beta chain was sequenced within a study of blood T cells in healthy people across ages. General study points: Donors of long life had a larger count of naive CD4+ cells and greater diversity than aged donors.

Germline lookup yields CDR1 SGHRS and CDR2 YFSETQ. The CDR3 sequence is 15 residues long. No fewer than 5 micrograms of total RNA were isolated from every sample. Concerning this clonotype itself: What it binds is unknown. The junction and the germline gene differ at one end; a read error may be behind it.

Then a second PCR, running roughly 7 to 11 cycles, was carried out with a sample-barcoded 5' primer and a J-beta primer mix. Every cDNA molecule carried a tag from a template-switch adaptor bearing 12 random nucleotides. TCRdb processed the 5' RACE reads anew with MiXCR; each CDR3 protein has one entry. There are some 670,000 distinct CDR3 sequences in the sample; roughly half occur only once, and roughly 12% lies in the top ten. The receptor was isolated from a woman over 75 in good health. The chain employs TRBV5-1 and TRBJ1-1, with a weak D call TRBD1 (6 bases). The sample comprised blood. CDR3 sequence: CASSLVGGPNTEAFF. The CDR3 bases are TGCGCCAGCAGCTTGGTTGGGGGGCCGAACACTGAGGCTTTCTTT.